One and the same sample provided the 15 T cell receptor beta chains below, sequenced in a study of regulatory T cells in long-lasting Graves disease (dated by TCRdb to about 2021). Library method: multiplex PCR. Sequencing was performed on an Illumina HiSeq 4000. CDR3 regions were amplified by Arm-PCR with iRepertoire HTBI primers to construct TCR beta libraries. TCRdb reworked the public reads: Q25 trimming with fastp, MiXCR clone assembly, productive beta chains retained. Each CDR3 protein appears once, grouped with its most common genes and DNA. This sample has 200,000 to 250,000 distinct CDR3 sequences in its table, and around 21% of those were observed once. The top ten constitute around 14% of the sample. The time point label, as the study defines it: newly diagnosed GD, antithyroid drugs for less than 3 months. For both TCR sequencing and RNA sequencing, RNA was extracted from PBMCs using TRIzol.

The specimen comprised peripheral blood mononuclear cells (PBMCs), sampled at new diagnosis, from a patient treated with antithyroid drugs. The receptors shown here come from a female donor with Graves disease.

J is TRBJ2-5 and V is TRBV24-1; D perhaps matches TRBD2 (6 bases). The ends were cut back, 3 bases at V and 1 base at J, with 11 bases in the middle. This CDR3 is 15 amino acids long. The germline V gene has CDR1 KGHDR and CDR2 SFDVKD. The CDR3 reads CATSDRGAPQETQYF. DNA of the CDR3: TGTGCCACCAGTGATCGCGGGGCACCCCAAGAGACCCAGTACTTC.

The sample holds many counts of this clonotype. J is TRBJ1-4 and V is TRBV6-1, with D possibly TRBD1 on 5 matching bases. Trimming stripped 8 bases from V and 6 bases from J, with 13 bases between. The CDR3 is 13 residues long. Germline V gives CDR1 MNHNS, CDR2 SASEGT. DNA of the CDR3: TGTGCCAGCCAGACAGCCCGACATGAAAAACTGTTTTTT. Translated, it gives CASQTARHEKLFF.

Many counts were recorded for this clonotype. This sequence joins TRBV14 and TRBJ2-1; 8 bases line up with TRBD1. V shed 4 bases, J shed 7 bases, and the junction held 12 bases outside the gene matches. Germline-derived CDR1 and CDR2 are SGHDN and FVKESK. The length of the CDR3 is 16 residues. In DNA form, the CDR3 reads TGTGCCAGCAGCCCGATCGACAGGGGCAGGCGAAATGAGCAGTTCTTC. Amino acid sequence: CASSPIDRGRRNEQFF.

This clonotype has a count of ten or more. The chain carries TRBV12-3 or TRBV12-4 and TRBJ2-3, with TRBD2 identical over 7 bases. V was clipped by 7 bases and J by 2 bases; unmatched bases: 9. This CDR3 is 15 amino acids long. The CDR3, as DNA: TGTGCCAGCACTACCGGGCTAGCGGACACAGATACGCAGTATTTT. This codes for CASTTGLADTDTQYF.

In its sample, this clonotype was seen many times. The V and J genes are TRBV11-2 and TRBJ2-5; a possible D gene is TRBD1 (6 bases). This CDR3 comprises 16 residues. The ends were cut back, 3 bases at V and 5 bases at J, with 19 bases in the middle. The germline V gene has CDR1 SGHAT and CDR2 FQNNGV. The CDR3 sequence is CASSLGASPGSETQYF. The CDR3 DNA sequence: TGTGCCAGCAGCTTGGGGGCTTCACCGGGATCGGAGACCCAGTACTTC.

This clonotype has ten or more counts. The gene calls are TRBV27 and TRBJ2-1, with D tentatively TRBD2 (6 bases). Per germline, CDR1 MNHEY and CDR2 SMNVEV (reference sequence). V lost 8 bases and J 7 bases, leaving 15 bases between the germline ends. The CDR3 is made up of 13 amino acids. CDR3 region: CASRPGRANEQFF. CDR3 sequence (DNA): TGTGCCAGCCGTCCCGGGAGAGCTAATGAGCAGTTCTTC.

This clonotype was counted many times. The rearrangement uses TRBV28 and TRBJ2-1; 9 nucleotides align to TRBD2. Germline lookup yields CDR1 MDHEN and CDR2 SYDVKM. The CDR3 runs 19 residues. Trimming removed 5 bases from V and 5 bases from J; junction bases left unmatched: 19. CDR3 loop: CASSLRRLGRGGRDNEQFF. The DNA of the CDR3 is TGTGCCAGCAGTCTCCGCCGCCTGGGGCGGGGGGGCAGGGACAATGAGCAGTTCTTC.

This clonotype has a count of ten or more. This chain connects TRBV6-9 to TRBJ2-5, with D possibly TRBD2 on 5 matching bases. Germline CDR1 reads MNHGY; CDR2 reads SVAAGI. The CDR3 spans 17 residues. V was shortened by 3 bases and J by 5 bases, with 22 bases between the two germline ends. The CDR3 is CASSYSSTYTRGETQYF. The CDR3 bases are TGTGCCAGCAGTTACTCTAGCACTTACACACGAGGGGAGACCCAGTACTTC.

This chain connects TRBV6-1 to TRBJ1-5; D call uncertain. The CDR3 totals 14 residues. Trimming left V 7 bases short and J 7 bases short, with 17 bases between. Germline CDR1 and CDR2: MNHNS and SASEGT. For the CDR3, the DNA is TGTGCCAGCAAACCGGGCGGGAGAGGACAGCCCCAGCATTTT. It specifies CASKPGGRGQPQHF.

As to this clonotype: A much more abundant neighbour one base away suggests this may be a read error. This CDR3 is missing its conserved last phenylalanine or tryptophan, likely due to a read error. The chain uses TRBV6-5 and TRBJ2-7, with D tentatively TRBD1 (6 bases). Trimming removed 4 bases from V and 0 bases from J, with 16 bases in between. Per the germline V gene, CDR1 is MNHEY and CDR2 is SVGAGI. The CDR3 spans 16 residues. The CDR3 DNA follows: TGTGCCAGCAGTTCGAGGACAGTATCCCTCTCCTACGAGCAGTACCTC. As protein: CASSSRTVSLSYEQYL.

The V gene is TRBV19, the J gene TRBJ1-1, with 7 bases fitting TRBD1. The CDR3 contains 16 residues. V lost 5 bases to trimming and J lost 5 bases; unmatched junction nucleotides: 14. Germline V gene data show CDR1 as LNHDA and CDR2 as SQIVND (reference sequence). The CDR3 is CASSLISTQGKTEAFF. CDR3 in DNA: TGTGCCAGTAGTCTTATCTCAACACAGGGGAAGACTGAAGCTTTCTTT.

The rearrangement uses TRBV24-1 and TRBJ1-6, with 8 nucleotides matching TRBD1. Germline CDR1 reads KGHDR; CDR2 reads SFDVKD. With 9 bases clipped from V and 10 bases from J, the junction kept 7 bases outside the gene matches. The CDR3 covers 13 residues. For the CDR3, the DNA is TGTGCCACCGCAGGGGGCGCGGGATCACCCCTCCACTTT. It translates to CATAGGAGSPLHF.

This chain uses TRBV4-2 with TRBJ2-2; the D gene is possibly TRBD2 (6 bases). The CDR3 runs to 17 residues. V dropped 1 base and J dropped 2 bases, with 14 bases sitting between them. Germline CDR1 LGHNA, CDR2 YNFKEQ. The CDR3 nucleotides are TGTGCCAGCAGCCAAGTCAGCGGCGGGACCAACACCGGGGAGCTGTTTTTT. Protein product: CASSQVSGGTNTGELFF.

In this sample, this clonotype turned up many times. This sequence joins TRBV20-1 and TRBJ1-4; unclear D gene. CDR3 length: 13 residues. V was trimmed by 0 bases and J by 6 bases, leaving 8 bases between them. Germline V CDR1 and CDR2: DFQATT, SNEGSKA (reference sequence). DNA of the CDR3: TGCAGTGCTAGAGATCCCAGCGATGAAAAACTGTTTTTT. Protein product: CSARDPSDEKLFF.

At least ten counts were recorded for this clonotype. The chain links TRBV5-6 to TRBJ2-1; maybe TRBD2 (6 bases). The germline V and J ends were trimmed by 0 bases and 4 bases, with 11 bases remaining between them. Germline-derived CDR1 and CDR2 are SGHDT and YYEEEE. CDR3 length: 15 residues. The CDR3 reads CASSLGTDYYNEQFF. As DNA, the CDR3 is TGTGCCAGCAGCTTGGGCACGGACTATTACAATGAGCAGTTCTTC.